The T cell receptor (beta chain) under discussion was sequenced for a study of immune evolution from preneoplasia to lung adenocarcinoma. The CDR3 sequence is 15 residues long. The V gene lost 0 bases and the J gene lost 6 bases, with 17 bases spanning the gap. CDR1 is SQVTM and CDR2 is ANQGSEA in the germline V gene. Histologic diagnosis was independently verified by two lung pathologists. Sequencing was performed with immunoSEQ multiplex PCR; in TCRdb, only in-frame clones are kept and a portion is missing. This table has 9,500 to 10,000 clones, 65% to 80% appearing once. This sequence originates from a person aged 65-85 years with lung adenocarcinoma. Some clones in this sample may be carry-over from other donors' samples. V gene TRBV29-1 combines with J gene TRBJ1-2; possibly TRBD1 for D (5 bases). The sample consisted of FFPE minimally invasive lung adenocarcinoma tissue. Here the CDR3 DNA reads TGCAGCGTTGAAGATATGCCAGGGCAAGGGAATGGCTACACCTTC. Translation: CSVEDMPGQGNGYTF.